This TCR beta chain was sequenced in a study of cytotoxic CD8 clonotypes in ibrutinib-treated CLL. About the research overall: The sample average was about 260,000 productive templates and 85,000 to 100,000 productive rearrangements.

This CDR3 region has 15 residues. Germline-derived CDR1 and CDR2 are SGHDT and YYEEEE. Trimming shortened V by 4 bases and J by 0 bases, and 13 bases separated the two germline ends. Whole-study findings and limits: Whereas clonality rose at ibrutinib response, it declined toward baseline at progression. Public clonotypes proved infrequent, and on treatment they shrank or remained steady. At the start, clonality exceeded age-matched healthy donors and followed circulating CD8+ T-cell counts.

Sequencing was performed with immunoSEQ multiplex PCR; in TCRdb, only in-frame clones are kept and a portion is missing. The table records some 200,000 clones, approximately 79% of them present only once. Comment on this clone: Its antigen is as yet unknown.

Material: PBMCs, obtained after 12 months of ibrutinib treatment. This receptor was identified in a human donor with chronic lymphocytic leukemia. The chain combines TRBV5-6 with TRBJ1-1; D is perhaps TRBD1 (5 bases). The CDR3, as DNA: TGTGCCAGCAGCACCATCGGGGCAATGAACACTGAAGCTTTCTTT. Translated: CASSTIGAMNTEAFF.